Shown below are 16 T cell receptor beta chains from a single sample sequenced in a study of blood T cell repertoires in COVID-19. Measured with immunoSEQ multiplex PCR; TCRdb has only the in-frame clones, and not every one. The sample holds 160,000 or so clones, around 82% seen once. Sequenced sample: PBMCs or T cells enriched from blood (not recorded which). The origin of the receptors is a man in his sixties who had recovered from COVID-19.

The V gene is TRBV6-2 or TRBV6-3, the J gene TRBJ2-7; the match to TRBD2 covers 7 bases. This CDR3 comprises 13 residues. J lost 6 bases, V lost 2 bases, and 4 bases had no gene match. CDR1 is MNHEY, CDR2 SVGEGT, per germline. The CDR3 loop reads CASSYAGVGEQYF. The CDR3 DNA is TGTGCCAGCAGTTACGCGGGAGTAGGCGAGCAGTACTTC.

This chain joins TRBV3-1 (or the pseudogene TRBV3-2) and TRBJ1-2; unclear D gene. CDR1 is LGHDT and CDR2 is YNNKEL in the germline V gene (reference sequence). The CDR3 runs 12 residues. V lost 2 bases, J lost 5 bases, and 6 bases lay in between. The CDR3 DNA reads TGTGCCAGCAGCCAAACACGATATGGCTACACCTTC. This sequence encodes CASSQTRYGYTF.

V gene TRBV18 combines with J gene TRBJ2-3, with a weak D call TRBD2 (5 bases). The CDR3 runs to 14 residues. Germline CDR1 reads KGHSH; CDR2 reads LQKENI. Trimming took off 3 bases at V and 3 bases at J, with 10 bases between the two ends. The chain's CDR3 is CASSPSLGTDTQYF. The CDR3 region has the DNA TGTGCCAGCTCACCCTCACTAGGGACAGATACGCAGTATTTT.

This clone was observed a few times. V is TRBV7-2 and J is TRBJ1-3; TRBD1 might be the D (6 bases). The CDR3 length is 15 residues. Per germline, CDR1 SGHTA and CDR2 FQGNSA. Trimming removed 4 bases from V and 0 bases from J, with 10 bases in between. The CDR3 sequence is CASSSGQLSGNTIYF. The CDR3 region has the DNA TGTGCCAGCAGCTCCGGACAGCTCTCTGGAAACACCATATATTTT.

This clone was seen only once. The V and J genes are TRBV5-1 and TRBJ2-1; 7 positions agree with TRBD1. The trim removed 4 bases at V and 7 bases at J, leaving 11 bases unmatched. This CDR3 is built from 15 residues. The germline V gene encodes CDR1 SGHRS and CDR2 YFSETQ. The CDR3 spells CASSITGTDENEQFF. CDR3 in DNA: TGCGCCAGCAGCATAACCGGGACAGACGAAAATGAGCAGTTCTTC. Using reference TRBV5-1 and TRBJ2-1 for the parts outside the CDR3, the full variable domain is KAGVTQTPRYLIKTRGQQVTLSCSPISGHRSVSWYQQTPGQGLQFLFEYFSETQRNKGNFPGRFSGRQFSNSRSEMNVSTLELGDSALYLCASSITGTDENEQFFGPGTRLTVL.

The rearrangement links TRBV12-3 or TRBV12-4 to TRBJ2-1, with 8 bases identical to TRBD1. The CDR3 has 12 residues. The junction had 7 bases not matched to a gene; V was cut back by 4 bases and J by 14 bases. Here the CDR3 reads CASSSVGQGEFF. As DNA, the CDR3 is TGTGCCAGCAGTTCGGTCGGACAGGGAGAGTTCTTC.

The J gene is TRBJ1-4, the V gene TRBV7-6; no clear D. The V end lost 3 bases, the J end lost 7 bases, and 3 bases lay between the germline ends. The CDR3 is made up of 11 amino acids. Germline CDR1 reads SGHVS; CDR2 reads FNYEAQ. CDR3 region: CASSFSEKLFF. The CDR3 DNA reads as TGTGCCAGCAGCTTTAGTGAAAAACTGTTTTTT.

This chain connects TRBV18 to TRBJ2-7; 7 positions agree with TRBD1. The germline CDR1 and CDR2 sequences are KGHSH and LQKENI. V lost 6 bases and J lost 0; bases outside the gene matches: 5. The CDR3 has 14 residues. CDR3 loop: CASSRTGHSYEQYF. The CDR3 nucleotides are TGTGCCAGCTCCCGGACAGGTCACTCCTACGAGCAGTACTTC.

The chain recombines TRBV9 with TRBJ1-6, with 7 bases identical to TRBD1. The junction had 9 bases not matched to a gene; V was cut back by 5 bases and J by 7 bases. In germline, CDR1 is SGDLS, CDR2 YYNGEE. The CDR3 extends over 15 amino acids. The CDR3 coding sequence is TGTGCCAGCAGTTACCGGGACAGAGACAATTCACCCCTCCACTTT. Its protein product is CASSYRDRDNSPLHF. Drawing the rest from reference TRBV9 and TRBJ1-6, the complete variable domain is DSGVTQTPKHLITATGQRVTLRCSPRSGDLSVYWYQQSLDQGLQFLIQYYNGEERAKGNILERFSAQQFPDLHSELNLSSLELGDSALYFCASSYRDRDNSPLHFGNGTRLTVT.

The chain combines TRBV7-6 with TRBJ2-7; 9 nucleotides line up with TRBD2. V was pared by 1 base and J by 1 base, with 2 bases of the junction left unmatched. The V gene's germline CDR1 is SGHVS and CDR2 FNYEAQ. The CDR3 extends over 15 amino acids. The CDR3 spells CASSLESGRSYEQYF. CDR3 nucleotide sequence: TGTGCCAGCAGCTTAGAGAGCGGGAGGTCCTACGAGCAGTACTTC.

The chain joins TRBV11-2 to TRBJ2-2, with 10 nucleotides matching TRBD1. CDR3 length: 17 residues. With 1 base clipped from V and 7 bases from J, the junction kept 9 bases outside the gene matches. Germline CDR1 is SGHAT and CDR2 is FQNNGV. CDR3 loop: CASSLVPGQGKFGELFF. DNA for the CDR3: TGTGCCAGCAGCTTAGTACCGGGACAGGGGAAATTCGGGGAGCTGTTTTTT.

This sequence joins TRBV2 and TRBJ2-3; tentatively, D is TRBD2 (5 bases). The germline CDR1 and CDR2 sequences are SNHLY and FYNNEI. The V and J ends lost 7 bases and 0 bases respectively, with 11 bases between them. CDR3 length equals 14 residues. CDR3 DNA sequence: TGTGCCAGCACTTTAGCGTATAGCACAGATACGCAGTATTTT. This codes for CASTLAYSTDTQYF.

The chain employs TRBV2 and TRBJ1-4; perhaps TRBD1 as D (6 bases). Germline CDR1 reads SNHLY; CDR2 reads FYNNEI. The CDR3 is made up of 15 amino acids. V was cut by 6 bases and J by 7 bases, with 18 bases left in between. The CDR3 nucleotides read TGTGCCAGCAGGGCGACAGGATCCCGTGGTGAAAAACTGTTTTTT. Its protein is CASRATGSRGEKLFF. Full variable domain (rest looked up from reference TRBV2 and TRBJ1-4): EPEVTQTPSHQVTQMGQEVILRCVPISNHLYFYWYRQILGQKVEFLVSFYNNEISEKSEIFDDQFSVERPDGSNFTLKIRSTKLEDSAMYFCASRATGSRGEKLFFGSGTQLSVL.

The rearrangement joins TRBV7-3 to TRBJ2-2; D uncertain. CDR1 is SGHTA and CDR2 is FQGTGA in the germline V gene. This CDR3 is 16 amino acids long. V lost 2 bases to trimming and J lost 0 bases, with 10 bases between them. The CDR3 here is CASSLAPRANTGELFF. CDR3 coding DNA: TGTGCCAGCAGCTTAGCCCCGAGAGCGAACACCGGGGAGCTGTTTTTT.

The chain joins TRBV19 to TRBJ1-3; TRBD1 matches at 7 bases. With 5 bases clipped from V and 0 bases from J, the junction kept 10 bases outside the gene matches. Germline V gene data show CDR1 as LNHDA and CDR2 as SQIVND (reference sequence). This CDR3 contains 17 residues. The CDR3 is CASSQTGTANSGNTIYF. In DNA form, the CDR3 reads TGTGCCAGTAGTCAAACCGGGACAGCCAACTCTGGAAACACCATATATTTT.

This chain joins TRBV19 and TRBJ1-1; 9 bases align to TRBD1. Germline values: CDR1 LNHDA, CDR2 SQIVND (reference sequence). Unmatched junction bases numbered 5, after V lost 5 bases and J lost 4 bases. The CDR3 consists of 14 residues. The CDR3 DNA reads TGTGCCAGTAGTTTACAGGGGGCGGGCACTGAAGCTTTCTTT. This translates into CASSLQGAGTEAFF.